This entry lists 20 T cell receptor beta chains sequenced from one sample in a study of cytomegalovirus exposure and HLA in healthy donors (dated by TCRdb to about 2017). The method behind the library was the immunoSEQ multiplex PCR assay. Here the immuneACCESS table is served through TCRdb, limited to in-frame sequences with V and J called. Missing clones are a known gap in these copies; in checked studies unresolved V genes cover under half, and the rest lacks a known reason. Here the sample has about 130,000 clones; approximately 84% occur a single time. The ten largest clones add up to 25% to 30% of the sample. Input material: PBMCs. These receptors were collected from a man aged 30 to 39 in good health and CMV-seropositive.

The chain carries TRBV9 and TRBJ2-3; D is uncertain. V lost 1 base, J lost 6 bases, and 12 bases lay in between. Per germline, CDR1 SGDLS and CDR2 YYNGEE. This CDR3 has 14 amino acids. The DNA of the CDR3 is TGTGCCAGCAGCGTAATCGGTACCGTGGATACGCAGTATTTT. Its translation: CASSVIGTVDTQYF.

J is TRBJ2-7 and V is TRBV4-2; TRBD2 matches at 10 bases. CDR1 LGHNA and CDR2 YNFKEQ come from the germline V gene. The CDR3 extends over 18 amino acids. The ends lost 1 base at V and 2 bases at J; junction bases unmatched: 11. The CDR3: CASSQGPLAGAGAYEQYF. CDR3 nucleotide sequence: TGTGCCAGCAGCCAAGGTCCCCTAGCGGGAGCGGGGGCCTACGAGCAGTACTTC.

The chain is built from TRBV2 and TRBJ2-3; D perhaps matches TRBD1 (5 bases). The CDR3 has 14 residues. V dropped 5 bases and J dropped 0 bases, with 9 bases sitting between them. Germline CDR1 SNHLY, CDR2 FYNNEI. Here the CDR3 DNA reads TGTGCCAGCAGTAAGGGGTTAAGCACAGATACGCAGTATTTT. Translation gives CASSKGLSTDTQYF.

In this sample, this clone turned up a few times. The V and J genes are TRBV5-1 and TRBJ2-7; a possible D gene is TRBD1 (5 bases). The CDR3 contains 16 residues. V lost 0 bases to trimming and J lost 0 bases, with 13 bases between them. Germline V gene data show CDR1 as SGHRS and CDR2 as YFSETQ. The CDR3 region is CASSLETVRSSYEQYF. The CDR3 nucleotides read TGCGCCAGCAGCTTGGAGACAGTAAGGAGCTCCTACGAGCAGTACTTC. Supplemented by reference TRBV5-1 and TRBJ2-7, the full variable domain reads KAGVTQTPRYLIKTRGQQVTLSCSPISGHRSVSWYQQTPGQGLQFLFEYFSETQRNKGNFPGRFSGRQFSNSRSEMNVSTLELGDSALYLCASSLETVRSSYEQYFGPGTRLTVT.

The chain combines TRBV27 with TRBJ2-1, with 9 bases identical to TRBD1. The CDR3 loop spans 14 amino acids. V shed 0 bases, J shed 13 bases, and the junction held 7 bases outside the gene matches. The germline CDR1 and CDR2 sequences are MNHEY and SMNVEV (reference sequence). The CDR3 protein is CASSLSGDRETQFF. In nucleotides, the CDR3 is TGTGCCAGCAGTTTATCGGGGGACAGGGAGACTCAGTTCTTC.

The chain is built from TRBV29-1 and TRBJ1-1; tentative D call: TRBD1 (5 bases). Germline CDR1 reads SQVTM; CDR2 reads ANQGSEA. V dropped 7 bases and J dropped 3 bases, with 9 bases sitting between them. The CDR3 is made up of 11 amino acids. The CDR3 reads CSGKGDTEAFF. The CDR3 nucleotides are TGCAGCGGAAAAGGGGACACTGAAGCTTTCTTT.

V usage is TRBV27 and J usage is TRBJ1-1, with TRBD1 as a possible D gene (6 bases). V lost 8 bases and J 1 base, leaving 11 bases between the germline ends. Germline-derived CDR1 and CDR2 are MNHEY and SMNVEV (reference sequence). The CDR3 sequence is 13 residues long. CDR3 in DNA: TGTGCCAGCCTAAAAGGGGGGAACACTGAAGCTTTCTTT. Translation gives CASLKGGNTEAFF.

The chain couples TRBV7-3 to TRBJ2-2; 8 bases line up with TRBD1. The CDR3 has 16 amino acids. Germline V gene lookup returns CDR1 SGHTA and CDR2 FQGTGA. V was pared by 6 bases and J by 5 bases, with 11 bases of the junction left unmatched. CDR3 region: CASRASGQGRTGELFF. CDR3 nucleotides: TGTGCCAGCAGAGCTTCCGGACAGGGTAGGACCGGGGAGCTGTTTTTT.

CDR3 coding DNA: TGTGCCAGTAGAACGACAGGGACCACTAATGAAAAACTGTTTTTT. Translation gives CASRTTGTTNEKLFF. The V call is TRBV19, the J call TRBJ1-4; TRBD1 aligns across 7 bases. CDR1 is LNHDA and CDR2 is SQIVND in the germline V gene (reference sequence). This CDR3 is built from 15 residues. The J segment lost 2 bases and the V segment lost 6 bases, leaving 6 bases of the junction unmatched.

V gene TRBV9 combines with J gene TRBJ1-2; D ambiguous. This CDR3 contains 13 residues. CDR1 SGDLS and CDR2 YYNGEE come from the germline V gene. Trimming pared 2 bases from V and 7 bases from J, leaving 12 bases between. CDR3 protein: CASSVGGGGGYTF. For the CDR3, the DNA is TGTGCCAGCAGCGTTGGTGGAGGAGGTGGCTACACCTTC.

This clone was recorded many times. The rearrangement links TRBV9 to TRBJ1-2; D perhaps matches TRBD1 (5 bases). Germline V CDR1 and CDR2: SGDLS, YYNGEE. This CDR3 region has 15 residues. V dropped 3 bases and J dropped 0 bases, with 12 bases sitting between them. CDR3 bases: TGTGCCAGCAGCGAGACAGTTTTTTCTAACTATGGCTACACCTTC. Its protein is CASSETVFSNYGYTF.

The CDR3 sequence is CASSLGLSNTEAFF. CDR3 in DNA: TGCGCCAGCAGCTTGGGACTTTCGAACACTGAAGCTTTCTTT. The chain employs TRBV5-1 and TRBJ1-1; no clear D. The CDR3 runs to 14 residues. Trimming took 0 bases from V and 1 from J, leaving 7 bases between them. Germline CDR1 and CDR2: SGHRS and YFSETQ.

This clone was seen a handful of times. The V call is TRBV7-3, the J call TRBJ1-1, with 7 positions matching TRBD1. This CDR3 comprises 13 residues. V lost 0 bases to trimming and J lost 11 bases; unmatched junction nucleotides: 6. In germline, CDR1 is SGHTA, CDR2 FQGTGA. CDR3 residues: CASSLTGQVRAFF. CDR3 DNA sequence: TGTGCCAGCAGCTTAACAGGACAGGTCCGGGCTTTCTTT.

This clone has just one count. The genes are TRBV7-8 and TRBJ2-1; 8 bases agree with TRBD2. Germline V gene sequence: CDR1 SGHVS, CDR2 FQNEAQ. The trim removed 0 bases at V and 8 bases at J, leaving 3 bases unmatched. CDR3 size: 14 residues. The chain's CDR3 is CASSLAWREDEQFF. The CDR3 nucleotides read TGTGCCAGCAGCTTAGCCTGGCGGGAGGATGAGCAGTTCTTC.

This chain links TRBV7-6 with TRBJ2-7; 15 positions match TRBD2. The V segment lost 5 bases and the J segment 6 bases; nucleotides outside the gene matches: 8. Germline values: CDR1 SGHVS, CDR2 FNYEAQ. There are 16 residues in the CDR3. CDR3 sequence: CASSPSGLAGGGEQYF. In DNA, the CDR3 is TGTGCCAGCAGCCCATCGGGACTAGCGGGAGGAGGCGAGCAGTACTTC.

Here the CDR3 reads CASSTGLANTGELFF. The CDR3 DNA is TGTGCCAGCAGCACGGGACTAGCGAACACCGGGGAGCTGTTTTTT. The V and J genes are TRBV11-3 and TRBJ2-2, with 8 bases that match TRBD2. This CDR3 region has 15 residues. Germline V gene sequence: CDR1 SGHNT, CDR2 YENEEA. With V trimmed by 5 bases and J by 0 bases, 2 bases remained unmatched.

In this sample, this clone turned up once. The chain links TRBV7-2 to TRBJ2-7, with D perhaps matching TRBD1 (5 bases). The CDR3 spans 13 residues. Between the trimmed V and J ends, which lost 3 bases and 3 bases, there was a span of 9 bases. Germline V gives CDR1 SGHTA, CDR2 FQGNSA. Here the CDR3 reads CASSLVGHYEQYF. CDR3 coding DNA: TGTGCCAGCAGCTTGGTAGGACACTACGAGCAGTACTTC.

The CDR3 region has the DNA TGTGCCATCAGTGCGCAGGGGGGTTACAGCTCCTACGAGCAGTACTTC. The encoded protein is CAISAQGGYSSYEQYF. The chain couples TRBV10-3 to TRBJ2-7, with a weak D call TRBD1 (7 bases). Per the germline V gene, CDR1 is ENHRY and CDR2 is SYGVKD. Trimming stripped 4 bases from V and 0 bases from J, with 16 bases between. The CDR3 extends over 16 amino acids.

This chain links TRBV6-6 with TRBJ1-3; a weak D match, TRBD1 (6 bases). Trimming shortened V by 8 bases and J by 9 bases, and 14 bases separated the two germline ends. This CDR3 is built from 12 residues. Looked up from germline, CDR1 is MNHNY and CDR2 is SVGAGI (reference sequence). The CDR3: CASASGAGTIYF. The CDR3 nucleotides read TGTGCCAGCGCCTCAGGGGCGGGCACCATATATTTT.

V gene TRBV2 combines with J gene TRBJ2-3; D is perhaps TRBD2 (6 bases). The length of the CDR3 is 15 residues. Germline CDR1 SNHLY, CDR2 FYNNEI. V was shortened by 6 bases and J by 0 bases, with 13 bases between the two germline ends. The CDR3 DNA reads as TGTGCCAGCAGATTAGCGGCCATTAGCACAGATACGCAGTATTTT. The encoded protein is CASRLAAISTDTQYF.